This T cell receptor (beta chain) was documented in a study of control samples from healthy donors and cancer patients. Sequencing used immunoSEQ multiplex PCR; TCRdb keeps in-frame clones, though not all of them. Counted here are 69,000 or so clones, about 95% occurring once; the ten biggest clones make up more than 2.5%. CDR3 size: 14 residues. V was trimmed by 1 base and J by 6 bases, leaving 10 bases between them. Germline loops: CDR1 KGHDR, CDR2 SFDVKD. This chain uses TRBV24-1 with TRBJ2-3; D remains unclear. Sequenced sample: blood. This TCR was recovered from a woman aged 30 to 39 in good health. The CDR3 DNA follows: TGTGCCACCAGTGATTTCGAGTTCTCGGATACGCAGTATTTT. It is translated as CATSDFEFSDTQYF.